Below, 31 T cell receptor beta chains from the same sample are listed, as sequenced in a study of cytomegalovirus exposure and HLA in healthy donors. Use of 60 Vbeta and 13 Jbeta primers characterized the PCR. TCRdb keeps only in-frame clones here, not all; method: immunoSEQ multiplex PCR. The sample carries under 200,000 clones, roughly four fifths recorded once. The sample consisted of PBMCs. All receptors derive from a man under 40 in good health and CMV-seronegative.

This clone has a handful of counts. The sample holds other DNA sequences that translate to the same CDR3. The chain recombines TRBV11-3 with TRBJ2-3; TRBD2 matches 9 bases. The CDR3 contains 16 residues. Germline trimming cut 1 base from V and 2 bases from J; bases unmatched to any gene: 4. Looked up from germline, CDR1 is SGHNT and CDR2 is YENEEA. CDR3 DNA sequence: TGTGCCAGCAGCTTAGGGGTAGCGGGAGCCACAGATACGCAGTATTTT. Its protein is CASSLGVAGATDTQYF. Variable domain in full (rest from reference TRBV11-3 and TRBJ2-3): EAGVVQSPRYKIIEKKQPVAFWCNPISGHNTLYWYLQNLGQGPELLIRYENEEAVDDSQLPKDRFSAERLKGVDSTLKIQPAELGDSAVYLCASSLGVAGATDTQYFGPGTRLTVL.

This clone was detected a few times. The chain joins TRBV19 to TRBJ1-1; 8 positions match TRBD1. The V gene end was trimmed by 5 bases and the J gene end by 4 bases; junction bases not matched to a gene: 6. In germline, CDR1 is LNHDA, CDR2 SQIVND (reference sequence). The CDR3 loop spans 14 amino acids. For the CDR3, the DNA is TGTGCCAGTAGTCGAGGACAGGGAACCACTGAAGCTTTCTTT. It encodes CASSRGQGTTEAFF.

The chain recombines TRBV4-1 with TRBJ2-5; TRBD2 matches 13 bases. The CDR3 consists of 17 residues. V lost 4 bases and J lost 3; bases outside the gene matches: 8. Per the germline V gene, CDR1 is MGHRA and CDR2 is YSYEKL. In DNA, the CDR3 is TGCGCCAGCAGCCCGAAACTAGCGGGAGGGACCGAAGAGACCCAGTACTTC. This translates into CASSPKLAGGTEETQYF.

V is TRBV28 and J is TRBJ2-3; a weak D match, TRBD2 (6 bases). The germline gives CDR1 MDHEN, CDR2 SYDVKM. This CDR3 is 15 amino acids long. V lost 6 bases and J 3 bases, leaving 16 bases between the germline ends. The CDR3 reads CASSPGDSLTDTQYF. In DNA form, the CDR3 reads TGTGCCAGCAGCCCGGGGGATAGCCTAACAGATACGCAGTATTTT.

V and J are TRBV7-3 and TRBJ1-2; D is perhaps TRBD1 (5 bases). Trimming removed 5 bases at V and 3 bases at J, with 13 bases between. The CDR3 spans 14 residues. CDR1 is SGHTA and CDR2 is FQGTGA in the germline V gene. The CDR3 here is CASSPRGMDYGYTF. Here the CDR3 DNA reads TGTGCCAGCAGCCCTAGGGGAATGGACTATGGCTACACCTTC.

J is TRBJ1-1 and V is TRBV6-1; a weak D match, TRBD1 (6 bases). From germline, CDR1 is MNHNS and CDR2 SASEGT. This CDR3 has 15 residues. V was cut by 7 bases and J by 4 bases, with 19 bases left in between. This CDR3 is CASTPEGEWGTEAFF. The CDR3 DNA sequence: TGTGCCAGCACCCCAGAGGGGGAGTGGGGCACTGAAGCTTTCTTT.

The rearrangement joins TRBV18 to TRBJ2-7; TRBD2 agrees at 11 bases. With V trimmed by 4 bases and J by 6 bases, 5 bases remained unmatched. The CDR3 covers 14 residues. The germline V gene encodes CDR1 KGHSH and CDR2 LQKENI. The CDR3 nucleotides are TGTGCCAGCTCACAACTAGCGGGAGAGGCCGAGCAGTACTTC. Translating it yields CASSQLAGEAEQYF.

CDR3 nucleotides: TGTGCCACCAGCAGAGGGAGACTAGCAACCTATGAGCAGTTCTTC. Its translation: CATSRGRLATYEQFF. The chain employs TRBV15 and TRBJ2-1; TRBD2 aligns across 7 bases. The CDR3 is 15 residues long. Per the germline V gene, CDR1 is LNHNV and CDR2 is YYDKDF (reference sequence). With V trimmed by 1 base and J by 8 bases, 8 bases remained unmatched.

The chain is built from TRBV5-6 and TRBJ1-1; the D gene is possibly TRBD1 (5 bases). This CDR3 contains 16 residues. Looked up from germline, CDR1 is SGHDT and CDR2 is YYEEEE. Trimming removed 2 bases from V and 2 bases from J, with 16 bases in between. The CDR3 bases are TGTGCCAGCAGCTTTAAAGGCGGGGGGAGAAACACTGAAGCTTTCTTT. Residues: CASSFKGGGRNTEAFF.

The chain links TRBV9 to TRBJ1-2; D call uncertain. Trimming removed 4 bases at V and 8 bases at J, with 9 bases between. The CDR3 is 11 amino acids. Germline-derived CDR1 and CDR2 are SGDLS and YYNGEE. In DNA, the CDR3 is TGTGCCAGCAGCACAAGGAGAGGCTACACCTTC. Translating it yields CASSTRRGYTF. Full variable domain (outside the CDR3, taken from reference TRBV9 and TRBJ1-2): DSGVTQTPKHLITATGQRVTLRCSPRSGDLSVYWYQQSLDQGLQFLIQYYNGEERAKGNILERFSAQQFPDLHSELNLSSLELGDSALYFCASSTRRGYTFGSGTRLTVV.

This clone was counted only a few times. V is TRBV5-1 and J is TRBJ1-2; 8 bases align to TRBD1. CDR1 is SGHRS and CDR2 is YFSETQ in the germline V gene. The CDR3 is 14 amino acids. Trimming removed 0 bases from V and 7 bases from J; junction bases left unmatched: 5. The CDR3 nucleotides read TGCGCCAGCAGCTTGGGCCCCCAGGGGGCTGGCTACACCTTC. This codes for CASSLGPQGAGYTF.

This CDR3 is CASSAHSGRTYEQYF. Written as DNA, the CDR3 is TGTGCCAGCAGTGCACATAGCGGGAGGACTTACGAGCAGTACTTC. The genes are TRBV25-1 and TRBJ2-7; the match to TRBD2 covers 10 bases. V trimming: 4 bases; J trimming: 4 bases; junction bases outside the gene matches: 7. From germline, CDR1 is MGHDK and CDR2 SYGVNS. The CDR3 consists of 15 residues.

This sequence joins TRBV5-4 and TRBJ2-1; 8 nucleotides align to TRBD1. The CDR3 extends over 15 amino acids. Per the germline V gene, CDR1 is SGHNT and CDR2 is YYREEE (reference sequence). Trimming removed 1 base from V and 8 bases from J; junction bases left unmatched: 8. CDR3 DNA: TGTGCCAGCAGCTTGTTCGGACAGGGTATCGATGAGCAGTTCTTC. It specifies CASSLFGQGIDEQFF.

The rearrangement uses TRBV10-3 and TRBJ2-7; 12 bases align to TRBD2. The CDR3 extends over 15 amino acids. Unmatched junction bases numbered 3, after V lost 6 bases and J lost 0 bases. Germline V lookup: CDR1 ENHRY, CDR2 SYGVKD. The CDR3 DNA reads as TGTGCCATCAGCGTGACTAGCGGGAGCTCCTACGAGCAGTACTTC. Translated, it gives CAISVTSGSSYEQYF.

The rearrangement links TRBV27 to TRBJ2-1; D not resolved. In germline, CDR1 is MNHEY, CDR2 SMNVEV (reference sequence). This CDR3 spans 14 amino acids. V lost 2 bases to trimming and J lost 10 bases, with 15 bases between them. The DNA for the CDR3 is TGTGCCAGCAGTTTAGCGGTTGGCTTGCACGAGCAGTTCTTC. Encoded protein: CASSLAVGLHEQFF.

J is TRBJ2-5 and V is TRBV28; 12 bases are a match to TRBD2. The CDR3 runs 18 residues. The V and J ends lost 3 bases and 5 bases, in that order; junction bases with no gene match: 13. Germline V lookup: CDR1 MDHEN, CDR2 SYDVKM. The CDR3 protein is CASSFSGLAGMRVETQYF. CDR3 DNA sequence: TGTGCCAGCAGTTTCTCCGGACTAGCGGGAATGAGAGTCGAGACCCAGTACTTC.

J is TRBJ1-5 and V is TRBV2; the match to TRBD1 covers 9 bases. With V trimmed by 7 bases and J by 7 bases, 11 bases remained unmatched. The CDR3 has 15 amino acids. The germline V gene encodes CDR1 SNHLY and CDR2 FYNNEI. CDR3 sequence (DNA): TGTGCCAGCACCATAGAGGGACAGGGTGGCCAGCCCCAGCATTTT. It codes for CASTIEGQGGQPQHF.

The chain is built from TRBV7-2 and TRBJ2-1, with 10 bases aligning to TRBD2. V shed 3 bases and J 5 bases; nucleotides not matched to a gene: 1. There are 14 residues in the CDR3. From germline, CDR1 is SGHTA and CDR2 FQGNSA. The CDR3, as DNA: TGTGCCAGCAGCTTCACTAGCGGGAACAATGAGCAGTTCTTC. The encoded protein is CASSFTSGNNEQFF.

This sequence joins TRBV30 and TRBJ2-2; the match to TRBD1 covers 7 bases. The ends lost 0 bases at V and 6 bases at J; junction bases unmatched: 7. This CDR3 comprises 15 residues. The germline CDR1 and CDR2 sequences are GTSNPN and SVGIG (reference sequence). The CDR3 DNA reads as TGTGCCTGGAGTGTAGTTGGTCAGGGGGCCGGGGAGCTGTTTTTT. Its protein is CAWSVVGQGAGELFF. The full variable domain, in which reference TRBV30 and TRBJ2-2 provide the parts outside the CDR3, is SQTIHQWPATLVQPVGSPLSLECTVEGTSNPNLYWYRQAAGRGLQLLFYSVGIGQISSEVPQNLSASRPQDRQFILSSKKLLLSDSGFYLCAWSVVGQGAGELFFGEGSRLTVL.

V is TRBV11-3 and J is TRBJ2-5, with 12 nucleotides matching TRBD1. This CDR3 comprises 16 residues. Losses at the gene ends were 3 bases for V and 4 bases for J; bases not matched to a gene: 6. Germline-derived CDR1 and CDR2 are SGHNT and YENEEA. CDR3 bases: TGTGCCAGCAGCTTGGGGACAGGGGGCTTTGGAGAGACCCAGTACTTC. Protein: CASSLGTGGFGETQYF.

The chain is built from TRBV29-1 and TRBJ2-2; TRBD1 matches at 8 bases. This CDR3 has 16 residues. Per the germline V gene, CDR1 is SQVTM and CDR2 is ANQGSEA. V shed 1 base, J shed 7 bases, and the junction held 11 bases outside the gene matches. CDR3 sequence (DNA): TGCAGCGTTGAAGGTGGGGCAGGGGGCGAGAACGGGGAGCTGTTTTTT. It yields the protein CSVEGGAGGENGELFF.

The V gene is TRBV13, the J gene TRBJ2-3, with 9 positions matching TRBD2. This CDR3 spans 17 amino acids. CDR1 is PRHDT and CDR2 is FYEKMQ in the germline V gene (reference sequence). The V segment lost 0 bases and the J segment 2 bases; nucleotides outside the gene matches: 6. The CDR3 sequence: CASSLGGVAGDTDTQYF. Here the CDR3 DNA reads TGTGCCAGCAGCTTAGGTGGAGTAGCGGGAGACACAGATACGCAGTATTTT.

The chain has TRBV5-1 and TRBJ2-1, with 8 bases matching TRBD1. CDR3 size: 14 residues. Germline trimming cut 0 bases from V and 6 bases from J; bases unmatched to any gene: 2. Looked up from germline, CDR1 is SGHRS and CDR2 is YFSETQ. The CDR3 DNA reads as TGCGCCAGCAGCTTGGGGACAGGGAGCAATGAGCAGTTCTTC. It encodes CASSLGTGSNEQFF.

The table lists this clone with a count of one. The CDR3 reads CASSQVEGAEDTQYF. CDR3 DNA sequence: TGCGCCAGCAGCCAAGTCGAGGGGGCAGAAGATACGCAGTATTTT. This rearrangement joins TRBV4-1 to TRBJ2-3, with TRBD1 identical over 7 bases. This CDR3 region has 15 residues. Germline CDR1 reads MGHRA; CDR2 reads YSYEKL. V lost 1 base and J lost 5; bases outside the gene matches: 6.

CDR3 loop: CASSVPGTSGPYEQYF. The CDR3 DNA reads TGTGCCAGTAGTGTGCCTGGGACTAGCGGACCCTACGAGCAGTACTTC. The chain combines TRBV19 with TRBJ2-7, with 11 nucleotides matching TRBD2. The CDR3 totals 16 residues. The trim removed 5 bases at V and 2 bases at J, leaving 8 bases unmatched. CDR1 is LNHDA, CDR2 SQIVND, per germline (reference sequence).

The genes are TRBV6-1 and TRBJ1-1; 9 nucleotides line up with TRBD1. Germline CDR1 reads MNHNS; CDR2 reads SASEGT. The CDR3 length is 15 residues. The V gene end was trimmed by 7 bases and the J gene end by 1 base; junction bases not matched to a gene: 7. CDR3 DNA sequence: TGTGCCAGCACTCCCGGGACAGGGTCGAACACTGAAGCTTTCTTT. Encoded protein: CASTPGTGSNTEAFF.

V is TRBV28 and J is TRBJ1-5; 7 bases are a match to TRBD1. The J segment lost 9 bases and the V segment lost 3 bases, leaving 8 bases of the junction unmatched. CDR1 MDHEN and CDR2 SYDVKM come from the germline V gene. The CDR3 consists of 14 residues. CDR3 nucleotide sequence: TGTGCCAGCAGTTTGGGCAGGGGGAAGTGGCCCCAGCATTTT. Its translation: CASSLGRGKWPQHF.

Only a few counts were recorded for this clone. The chain recombines TRBV2 with TRBJ2-2; D not resolved. CDR3 length: 14 amino acids. The germline V and J ends were trimmed by 0 bases and 7 bases, with 9 bases remaining between them. Per the germline V gene, CDR1 is SNHLY and CDR2 is FYNNEI. This chain's CDR3 is CASSEANAIGELFF. As DNA, the CDR3 is TGTGCCAGCAGTGAAGCGAATGCTATCGGGGAGCTGTTTTTT.

This clone was seen only a few times. V gene TRBV7-9 combines with J gene TRBJ1-2; 9 positions match TRBD1. The CDR3 totals 13 residues. V lost 7 bases and J lost 8; bases outside the gene matches: 8. Germline V lookup: CDR1 SEHNR, CDR2 FQNEAQ (reference sequence). Here the CDR3 reads CASTLGTGKGYTF. In DNA form, the CDR3 reads TGTGCCAGCACCCTCGGGACAGGGAAAGGCTACACCTTC.

The chain carries TRBV28 and TRBJ1-4, with a tentative D call TRBD1 (6 bases). This CDR3 comprises 15 residues. V lost 3 bases and J 4 bases, leaving 12 bases between the germline ends. Germline assignment: CDR1 MDHEN and CDR2 SYDVKM. CDR3 nucleotides: TGTGCCAGCAGTTTCAGGGAGGGGGGTAATGAAAAACTGTTTTTT. This translates into CASSFREGGNEKLFF.

J is TRBJ1-5 and V is TRBV7-2; D unclear. The germline gives CDR1 SGHTA, CDR2 FQGNSA. The CDR3 contains 14 residues. V was trimmed by 1 base and J by 6 bases, leaving 10 bases between them. CDR3 protein: CASSLDGVSQPQHF. The CDR3 bases are TGTGCCAGCAGCTTAGACGGAGTCAGTCAGCCCCAGCATTTT.